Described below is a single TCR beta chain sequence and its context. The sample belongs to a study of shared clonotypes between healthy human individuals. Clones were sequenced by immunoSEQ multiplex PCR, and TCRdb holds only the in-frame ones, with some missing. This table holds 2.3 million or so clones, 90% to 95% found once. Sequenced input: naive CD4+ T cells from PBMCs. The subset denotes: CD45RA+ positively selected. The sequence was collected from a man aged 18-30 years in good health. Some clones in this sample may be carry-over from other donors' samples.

CDR3 residues: CASSLNGPGANVLTF. CDR3 nucleotide sequence: TGTGCCAGCAGCTTAAACGGACCTGGGGCCAACGTCCTGACTTTC. V usage is TRBV7-2 and J usage is TRBJ2-6; D not certain. The CDR3 totals 15 residues. V lost 2 bases and J lost 2, with 7 bases in between. CDR1 is SGHTA and CDR2 is FQGNSA in the germline V gene.